The 26 T cell receptor beta chains in this list originate from one sample, sequenced in a study of T cell repertoires in cytomegalovirus infection. TCRdb reprocessed the reads via MiXCR and lists one record per CDR3 protein. This table holds 700,000 to 900,000 distinct CDR3 sequences, 29% found once. Their target antigens are unknown. Source: cultured CD8+ T cells from PBMCs, taken from culture after CMV antigen stimulation. These receptors originate from a human donor in good health (CMV status not recorded). Some clones in this sample may be carry-over from other donors' samples.

V is TRBV6-6 and J is TRBJ1-2; possible D gene TRBD1, 5 bases. V was clipped by 5 bases and J by 4 bases, with 14 bases between them. Germline assignment: CDR1 MNHNY and CDR2 SVGAGI (reference sequence). This CDR3 is built from 14 residues. The CDR3 nucleotides read TGTGCCAGCAGTGCAGGGTACGGCGGCTATGGCTACACCTTC. Amino acid sequence: CASSAGYGGYGYTF.

The chain carries TRBV9 and TRBJ2-1; 10 positions match TRBD2. This CDR3 is built from 16 residues. Germline V gives CDR1 SGDLS, CDR2 YYNGEE. V lost 4 bases and J lost 4; bases outside the gene matches: 8. The CDR3 region has the DNA TGTGCCAGCAGCTCCGAAGCGGGGGGGAGTTACAATGAGCAGTTCTTC. This gives the protein CASSSEAGGSYNEQFF.

The chain is built from TRBV19 and TRBJ1-1; TRBD1 is a possible D gene (5 bases). The CDR3 has 15 residues. V lost 7 bases and J lost 4, with 19 bases in between. CDR1 is LNHDA, CDR2 SQIVND, per germline (reference sequence). CDR3 region: CASMSGRGGGTEAFF. The CDR3 DNA sequence: TGTGCCAGTATGTCCGGGCGGGGCGGGGGCACTGAAGCTTTCTTT.

This clonotype was observed a few times. This chain uses TRBV27 with TRBJ2-1; TRBD2 matches at 14 bases. CDR1 and CDR2 (germline): MNHEY, SMNVEV (reference sequence). This CDR3 is built from 17 residues. V lost 8 bases and J lost 7; bases outside the gene matches: 13. CDR3 sequence reads: CASVGPGTSGGGNEQFF. The CDR3 DNA reads as TGTGCCAGCGTGGGGCCGGGGACTAGCGGGGGAGGTAATGAGCAGTTCTTC.

This clonotype was observed a few times. The chain joins TRBV19 to TRBJ2-1, with a possible D match to TRBD1 (5 bases). The CDR3 spans 14 residues. The V gene lost 5 bases and the J gene lost 7 bases, with 15 bases spanning the gap. CDR1 and CDR2 (germline): LNHDA, SQIVND (reference sequence). DNA of the CDR3: TGTGCCAGTAGTCCCTGGACACTGGGAAATGAGCAGTTCTTC. This translates into CASSPWTLGNEQFF.

This clonotype was picked up many times. The chain uses TRBV7-8 and TRBJ1-1, with D perhaps TRBD1 (5 bases). The germline V and J ends were trimmed by 3 bases and 0 bases, with 8 bases remaining between them. Germline CDR1 and CDR2: SGHVS and FQNEAQ. CDR3 size: 14 residues. CDR3 bases: TGTGCCAGCAGCTTTCAGGGTTTGAACACTGAAGCTTTCTTT. Encoded protein: CASSFQGLNTEAFF.

Details on this clonotype: One end of the junction is discordant with germline, which a read error may explain. The chain has TRBV3-1 and TRBJ1-1, with 8 bases aligning to TRBD1. CDR3 length: 15 amino acids. Germline CDR1 reads LGHDT; CDR2 reads YNNKEL (reference sequence). CDR3 in DNA: TGTGCCAGCGGCCACCCGAACCAGGGACAGGCTGAAGCTTTCTTT. It codes for CASGHPNQGQAEAFF. The full variable domain, in which reference TRBV3-1 and TRBJ1-1 provide the parts outside the CDR3, is DTAVSQTPKYLVTQMGNDKSIKCEQNLGHDTMYWYKQDSKKFLKIMFSYNNKELIINETVPNRFSPKSPDKAHLNLHINSLELGDSAVYFCASGHPNQGQAEAFFGQGTRLTVV.

The chain links TRBV7-9 to TRBJ2-1; D call uncertain. This CDR3 has 16 amino acids. V was clipped by 2 bases and J by 0 bases, with 11 bases between them. Germline values: CDR1 SEHNR, CDR2 FQNEAQ (reference sequence). CDR3 DNA: TGTGCCAGCAGCTTATACGCAGGAGACTCCTACAATGAGCAGTTCTTC. Its translation is CASSLYAGDSYNEQFF.

On this clonotype: Compared with germline, one end of the junction differs, possibly owing to a read error. In DNA, the CDR3 is TGCGGGGACATGTTGAACACCGGGGAGCTGTTTTTT. Protein sequence: CGDMLNTGELFF. This chain links TRBV6-2 or TRBV6-3 with TRBJ2-2; perhaps TRBD1 as D (6 bases). Germline V gives CDR1 MNHEY, CDR2 SVGEGT. The CDR3 covers 12 residues.

The chain combines TRBV7-6 with TRBJ2-7; D possibly corresponds to TRBD2 (5 bases). Trimming pared 5 bases from V and 3 bases from J, leaving 17 bases between. This CDR3 has 15 residues. Per germline, CDR1 SGHVS and CDR2 FNYEAQ. The CDR3 DNA sequence: TGTGCCAGCAGCCTGAAACGCGGGCACCACTACGAGCAGTACTTC. Translating it yields CASSLKRGHHYEQYF.

This chain joins TRBV7-9 and TRBJ2-3; D tentatively reads TRBD1 or TRBD2 (6 bases each). This CDR3 is built from 16 residues. Trimming removed 1 base at V and 5 bases at J, with 16 bases between. Germline V lookup: CDR1 SEHNR, CDR2 FQNEAQ (reference sequence). The CDR3 bases are TGTGCCAGCAGCTTAGGTTGGGGGGCGCGAGGAGATACGCAGTATTTT. This sequence encodes CASSLGWGARGDTQYF.

The gene calls are TRBV12-3 or TRBV12-4 and TRBJ2-2, with 8 bases lining up with TRBD1. V lost 3 bases to trimming and J lost 4 bases; unmatched junction nucleotides: 13. This CDR3 contains 18 residues. CDR3 loop: CASSFWVAGGLITGELFF. The CDR3 nucleotides read TGTGCCAGCAGTTTTTGGGTGGCAGGGGGCTTAATCACCGGGGAGCTGTTTTTT.

The gene calls are TRBV7-9 and TRBJ2-3; D might be TRBD1 (5 bases). The length of the CDR3 is 14 residues. V was pared by 4 bases and J by 2 bases, with 10 bases between. CDR1 SEHNR and CDR2 FQNEAQ come from the germline V gene (reference sequence). CDR3 sequence: CASSSGIFTDTQYF. The CDR3 DNA reads as TGTGCCAGCAGCTCAGGGATCTTCACAGATACGCAGTATTTT. Drawing the rest from reference TRBV7-9 and TRBJ2-3, the complete variable domain is DTGVSQNPRHKITKRGQNVTFRCDPISEHNRLYWYRQTLGQGPEFLTYFQNEAQLEKSRLLSDRFSAERPKGSFSTLEIQRTEQGDSAMYLCASSSGIFTDTQYFGPGTRLTVL.

The V and J genes are TRBV5-1 and TRBJ2-7; no definite D call. Trimming took off 4 bases at V and 3 bases at J, with 11 bases between the two ends. In germline, CDR1 is SGHRS, CDR2 YFSETQ. The CDR3 is 13 residues long. The CDR3 coding sequence is TGCGCCAGCAGCGGGCGGAATTACTACGAGCAGTACTTC. Its translation: CASSGRNYYEQYF.

This clonotype occurred many times. J is TRBJ1-2 and V is TRBV12-3 or TRBV12-4; 7 nucleotides match TRBD1. V gave up 2 bases and J gave up 8 bases; unmatched junction bases: 11. CDR3 length equals 15 residues. The CDR3 region is CASSLSGRGRGGYTF. In DNA form, the CDR3 reads TGTGCCAGCAGTTTATCAGGCAGGGGGAGAGGAGGCTACACCTTC.

This clonotype was counted between two and nine times. A read error may account for a junction end that differs from germline. The V and J genes are TRBV6-6 and TRBJ1-1; D call uncertain. This CDR3 has 10 residues. Germline CDR1 reads MNHNY; CDR2 reads SVGAGI (reference sequence). The CDR3 DNA reads as TGTGCCAGCAGTGACTCCGGGGCTTTCTTT. Amino acid sequence: CASSDSGAFF.

This clonotype was recorded a few times. The rearrangement uses TRBV6-1 and TRBJ2-5; tentative D call: TRBD2 (5 bases). The germline gives CDR1 MNHNS, CDR2 SASEGT. This CDR3 contains 13 residues. Deletions cut 1 base from V and 7 bases from J, with 10 bases between. The CDR3 region has the DNA TGTGCCAGCAGTGAAGGCGGGTTTGGGACCCAGTACTTC. It codes for CASSEGGFGTQYF.

The chain is built from TRBV28 and TRBJ2-6; perhaps TRBD1 as D (5 bases). The germline gives CDR1 MDHEN, CDR2 SYDVKM. The V and J ends lost 4 bases and 2 bases respectively, with 21 bases between them. The CDR3 sequence is 19 residues long. The CDR3 region is CASSSLLRAAGTGANVLTF. Written as DNA, the CDR3 is TGTGCCAGCAGTTCACTCCTCAGAGCTGCAGGGACTGGGGCCAACGTCCTGACTTTC.

The chain couples TRBV11-3 to TRBJ2-1, with 8 nucleotides matching TRBD2. V lost 1 base, J lost 5 bases, and 7 bases stayed unmatched. The CDR3 contains 16 residues. The V gene's germline CDR1 is SGHNT and CDR2 YENEEA. Here the CDR3 reads CASSLVTGGFNNEQFF. For the CDR3, the DNA is TGTGCCAGCAGCTTAGTGACGGGGGGGTTCAACAATGAGCAGTTCTTC.

The rearrangement links TRBV7-9 to TRBJ2-3; 9 bases map to TRBD2. Per germline, CDR1 SEHNR and CDR2 FQNEAQ (reference sequence). CDR3 length equals 15 residues. Trimming removed 8 bases from V and 4 bases from J; junction bases left unmatched: 10. CDR3 DNA sequence: TGTGCCAGCCGGTCGGCGGGGGGGCTGGCAGATACGCAGTATTTT. This translates into CASRSAGGLADTQYF.

This clonotype was seen only once. V usage is TRBV6-6 and J usage is TRBJ1-2; unclear D gene. CDR3 length: 15 amino acids. Germline V gene sequence: CDR1 MNHNY, CDR2 SVGAGI (reference sequence). Trimming removed 0 bases at V and 8 bases at J, with 16 bases between. The CDR3, as DNA: TGTGCCAGCAGTTACTCGACTGCCACCTATCACGGCTACACCTTC. This codes for CASSYSTATYHGYTF.

The V and J genes are TRBV7-9 and TRBJ2-7, with D perhaps matching TRBD1 (5 bases). The CDR3 sequence is 14 residues long. Trimming removed 5 bases at V and 1 base at J, with 12 bases between. Germline loops: CDR1 SEHNR, CDR2 FQNEAQ (reference sequence). Written as DNA, the CDR3 is TGTGCCAGCAGCGAGGAGACAGTTTCCTACGAGCAGTACTTC. Residues: CASSEETVSYEQYF.

V is TRBV6-5 and J is TRBJ2-5; 10 nucleotides align to TRBD2. After removal of 0 bases from V and 4 bases from J, the junction contained 2 bases not matched to a gene. Germline CDR1 is MNHEY and CDR2 is SVGAGI. CDR3 length: 15 residues. The CDR3 reads CASSYSSGGRETQYF. DNA of the CDR3: TGTGCCAGCAGTTACTCTAGCGGGGGGAGAGAGACCCAGTACTTC.

Only a few counts were recorded for this clonotype. V is TRBV10-3 and J is TRBJ2-2; D is uncertain. The CDR3 covers 15 residues. Trimming shortened V by 0 bases and J by 2 bases, and 7 bases separated the two germline ends. The V gene's germline CDR1 is ENHRY and CDR2 SYGVKD. CDR3 in amino acids: CAISESNGNTGELFF. The CDR3 coding sequence is TGTGCCATCAGTGAGTCGAATGGTAACACCGGGGAGCTGTTTTTT.

This clonotype was seen at least ten times. V and J are TRBV12-5 and TRBJ2-7; a possible D gene is TRBD1 (5 bases). V was pared by 1 base and J by 2 bases, with 12 bases between. The CDR3 spans 15 residues. The germline CDR1 and CDR2 sequences are LGHNT and FRNRAP. Here the CDR3 DNA reads TGTGCTAGTGGTTTGGCCGTACAGGAGACCTACGAGCAGTACTTC. Translated, it gives CASGLAVQETYEQYF.

This clonotype was recorded a few times. The chain carries TRBV7-9 and TRBJ2-1; 10 bases map to TRBD2. Germline loops: CDR1 SEHNR, CDR2 FQNEAQ (reference sequence). This CDR3 comprises 16 residues. The junction had 12 bases not matched to a gene; V was cut back by 5 bases and J by 8 bases. The CDR3 here is CASSHLAGAPGDEQFF. Here the CDR3 DNA reads TGTGCCAGCAGCCACCTAGCGGGGGCCCCCGGGGATGAGCAGTTCTTC. Full variable domain (rest looked up from reference TRBV7-9 and TRBJ2-1): DTGVSQNPRHKITKRGQNVTFRCDPISEHNRLYWYRQTLGQGPEFLTYFQNEAQLEKSRLLSDRFSAERPKGSFSTLEIQRTEQGDSAMYLCASSHLAGAPGDEQFFGPGTRLTVL.